The TCR beta chain described here comes from a study of beta chain features in type 1 diabetes. On the study more broadly: Investigators examined 107,917,701 sorted cells across all samples. The study, taken as a whole, reports: Naive, central memory and regulatory TCRB repertoires appeared more similar among patients than healthy donors. Type 1 diabetes patients showed a moderate but significant shortening of TCRB CDR3s in all four CD4+ subsets. Here, the possible influence of HLA type (on TCRB rearrangement) remained unresolved.

V trimming: 4 bases; J trimming: 9 bases; junction bases outside the gene matches: 5. The germline V gene encodes CDR1 SGHRS and CDR2 YFSETQ. The CDR3 extends over 14 amino acids. With regard to this clone: Its target is unknown.

The isolated RNA, all of it, was reverse transcribed, so expressed TCRB transcripts were what got sequenced. Reads from naive, central memory and regulatory T cell samples averaged around 4 million. Sequencing was performed with immunoSEQ multiplex PCR; in TCRdb, only in-frame clones are kept and a portion is missing. The table shows roughly 300,000 clones, with around 9.3% occurring only once. V gene TRBV5-1 combines with J gene TRBJ1-6, with 9 positions matching TRBD1. The receptor comes from a man under 40 with type 1 diabetes. Sequencing was performed on central memory CD4+ T cells from blood. The CDR3 spells CASSRDRGGSPLHF. The CDR3 DNA reads TGCGCCAGCAGCCGTGACAGGGGGGGTTCACCCCTCCACTTT.